The clone carrying this TCR beta chain has ten or more counts. Genomic DNA provided the template from which TCR beta VDJ and CDR3 profiles were obtained. In TCRdb, the reads were re-called with MiXCR into one record per CDR3 protein. The sample holds about 180,000 distinct CDR3 sequences; approximately 49% are singletons and the top ten take approximately 3%. V was cut by 0 bases and J by 5 bases, with 13 bases left in between. This CDR3 spans 15 amino acids. Per germline, CDR1 SGHTA and CDR2 FQGTGA. This sample was included in a study of CD8+CD57+ T cells in acquired aplastic anemia. The chain combines TRBV7-3 with TRBJ1-1; no clear D gene. Material for sequencing was sorted CD4+, CD8+, or CD8+CD57+ T cells (not recorded which) from PBMCs. This clonotype was obtained from a human donor in good health. CDR3 coding DNA: TGTGCCAGCAGCTTAACGACGGACGGAACAACTGAAGCTTTCTTT. Its translation is CASSLTTDGTTEAFF.